This T cell receptor (beta chain) was identified in a study of molecular identifiers for immune sequencing clone quantification. Across the whole study: With replicates, the RNA of around 18,000 or 91,000 naive CD8 cells was split five ways and four were sequenced. Study findings and constraints: Highly expanded clone sizes could be underestimated by identical TCR molecules sharing a barcode.

Bulk TCR libraries were made with methods that had been previously described and with listed TCR primers. TCRdb passed the PCR reads through MiXCR, listing each CDR3 protein once. The sample contains 550,000 to 750,000 distinct CDR3 sequences, 20% of which appear only once. Trimming took 3 bases from V and 7 from J; bases not matched to a gene: 3. Germline lookup yields CDR1 SGHRS and CDR2 YFSETQ. This CDR3 contains 13 residues. This clonotype appeared a few times. The antigen is undetermined. This TCR derives from a human donor in good health. Some libraries in this study had Jurkat cell RNA spiked in. Sequences were obtained from naive CD8+ T cells from blood, with Jurkat cell RNA spiked in. Described subset: FACS-sorted CD8+CD4-CCR7+CD45RA+ naive T cells. This rearrangement joins TRBV5-1 to TRBJ2-1, with 8 bases fitting TRBD1. The CDR3 DNA reads TGCGCCAGCAGCTCTCGGACAGGGAATGAGCAGTTCTTC. It is translated as CASSSRTGNEQFF.